This T cell receptor (beta chain) was obtained from a study of shared clonotypes between healthy human individuals. CDR3 length: 18 residues. The trim removed 5 bases at V and 0 bases at J, leaving 12 bases unmatched. Germline CDR1 reads SGHTA; CDR2 reads FQGNSA. Several immunoSEQ 96-well plates shared each subset's DNA, each plate a replicate. Profiling relied on immunoSEQ multiplex PCR, and the TCRdb table lists in-frame clones only, not all of them. The sample gives about 500,000 clones, more than 70% of which show up once; approximately 12% is in the top ten. Sequencing was performed on PBMCs. This receptor was taken from a woman in her 40s in good health. Some clones in this sample may be carry-over from other donors' samples. The genes are TRBV7-2 and TRBJ2-7; 11 bases match TRBD2. This CDR3 is CASSLRGGTSGNSYEQYF. CDR3 coding DNA: TGTGCCAGCAGCCTCCGAGGCGGGACTAGCGGAAACTCCTACGAGCAGTACTTC.